The rows below give T cell receptor beta chains drawn from one sample of a study of cytomegalovirus exposure and HLA in healthy donors. The repertoire was sequenced with immunoSEQ multiplex PCR; TCRdb's copy has only in-frame clones and lacks some. The data show about 160,000 clones, with 82% seen just once and around 10% held by the top ten. Sequencing was done on a sample of PBMCs. All receptors derive from a middle-aged man in good health and CMV-seropositive. Each CDR3 is given with its conserved first and last residue. Each record gives: D gene, clone size, V gene, J gene, CDR3 DNA, CDR3 protein. D genes are given only for firm matches. Expanded clones get a size class; other rows say once, few or many, or leave the size out.

-	-	TRBV27	TRBJ1-2	TGTGCCAGCAGTTTCAGTTCACCCTGGACAATCCAGACTTTCTATGGCTACACCTTC	CASSFSSPWTIQTFYGYTF
TRBD2	-	TRBV5-1	TRBJ2-1	TGCGCCAGCAGCTTGTGGCGGGGGGCAAACAATGAGCAGTTCTTC	CASSLWRGANNEQFF
TRBD1	-	TRBV6-5	TRBJ2-7	TGTGCCAGCAGTCCCGACAGGGTCAACGAGCAGTACTTC	CASSPDRVNEQYF
TRBD1	-	TRBV28	TRBJ2-7	TGTGCCAGTAGTTCCGACGTCTTACAACAGGGGGTGGGGAACGAGCAGTACTTC	CASSSDVLQQGVGNEQYF
TRBD2	-	TRBV28	TRBJ2-5	TGTGCCAGCGGCTTCGGGGGGGGAGAGACCCAGTACTTC	CASGFGGGETQYF
-	few	TRBV18	TRBJ2-7	TGTGCCAGCTCAGACGGGAACTCGGCCTACGAGCAGTACTTC	CASSDGNSAYEQYF
TRBD2	few	TRBV2	TRBJ2-5	TGTGCCAGCCGTCCCAGTGGCGGGGGGGAAGAAGAGACCCAGTACTTC	CASRPSGGGEEETQYF
TRBD2	few	TRBV9	TRBJ2-2	TGTGCCAGCAGCGTAGAAAGAACTAGCGGGAGCACCGGGGAGCTGTTTTTT	CASSVERTSGSTGELFF
TRBD1	-	TRBV6-1	TRBJ2-2	TGTGCCAGCATCCTCGGGCAGGGGGATGGCGGGGAGCTGTTTTTT	CASILGQGDGGELFF
TRBD2	-	TRBV5-1	TRBJ2-1	TGCGCCAGCAGCTTGGGGACTAGCGGGAGTTCGGGTGAGCAGTTCTTC	CASSLGTSGSSGEQFF
TRBD2	-	TRBV6-5	TRBJ2-7	TGTGCCAGCAGTTACGGGGCAGCGGGAGAGAACTACGAGCAGTACTTC	CASSYGAAGENYEQYF